These T cell receptor beta chains were read from a single sample in a study of cytomegalovirus exposure and HLA in healthy donors. Profiled with immunoSEQ multiplex PCR; TCRdb holds only in-frame clones, not every one. Here the sample spans about 160,000 clones, 79% being singletons. The sample was PBMCs. Receptor source: a man aged 35 to 55 in good health and CMV-seronegative. Both conserved end residues are part of each CDR3. A D gene is named only where the DNA matches it firmly. Size is omitted from some rows. Given values are once, few, many or a class for expanded clones.

NA	TRBV28	TRBJ1-2	NA	CASRGGGNYGYTF	TGTGCCAGCAGGGGGGGAGGAAACTATGGCTACACCTTC
TRBD1	TRBV5-1	TRBJ2-7	NA	CASSMGQGGYEQYF	TGCGCCAGCAGCATGGGACAGGGGGGGTACGAGCAGTACTTC
TRBD1	TRBV10-3	TRBJ1-5	NA	CAISPTGSNQPQHF	TGTGCCATCAGCCCGACAGGGTCCAATCAGCCCCAGCATTTT
NA	TRBV2	TRBJ2-3	few	CASKRGGTDTQYF	TGTGCCAGCAAACGGGGAGGCACAGATACGCAGTATTTT
NA	TRBV4-2	TRBJ2-7	NA	CASSQLTGKVDEQYF	TGTGCCAGCAGCCAGTTAACAGGGAAGGTGGACGAGCAGTACTTC
NA	TRBV14	TRBJ2-1	NA	CASSQRRRGLGNEQFF	TGTGCCAGCAGCCAACGACGGAGGGGGCTGGGCAATGAGCAGTTCTTC
TRBD1	TRBV6-1	TRBJ2-1	NA	CASSTRQGGEQFF	TGTGCCAGCAGTACCCGACAGGGCGGGGAGCAGTTCTTC
NA	TRBV5-1	TRBJ2-1	NA	CASSSQGGEVYNEQFF	TGCGCCAGCAGCTCCCAGGGGGGAGAAGTCTACAATGAGCAGTTCTTC
NA	TRBV4-2	TRBJ2-2	NA	CASSQHSGGASNTGELFF	TGTGCCAGCAGCCAACATTCTGGGGGGGCGTCGAACACCGGGGAGCTGTTTTTT
TRBD2	TRBV4-1	TRBJ2-5	NA	CASSQERVAGGVGQETQYF	TGCGCCAGCAGCCAAGAGAGAGTAGCGGGAGGCGTGGGGCAGGAGACCCAGTACTTC
TRBD1	TRBV10-1	TRBJ2-7	NA	CASSEDGGDRGCEQYF	TGCGCCAGCAGTGAGGACGGGGGGGACAGGGGCTGCGAGCAGTACTTC
NA	TRBV5-5	TRBJ2-1	NA	CASSLLTGFTYNEQFF	TGTGCCAGCAGTTTACTCACAGGCTTCACCTACAATGAGCAGTTCTTC